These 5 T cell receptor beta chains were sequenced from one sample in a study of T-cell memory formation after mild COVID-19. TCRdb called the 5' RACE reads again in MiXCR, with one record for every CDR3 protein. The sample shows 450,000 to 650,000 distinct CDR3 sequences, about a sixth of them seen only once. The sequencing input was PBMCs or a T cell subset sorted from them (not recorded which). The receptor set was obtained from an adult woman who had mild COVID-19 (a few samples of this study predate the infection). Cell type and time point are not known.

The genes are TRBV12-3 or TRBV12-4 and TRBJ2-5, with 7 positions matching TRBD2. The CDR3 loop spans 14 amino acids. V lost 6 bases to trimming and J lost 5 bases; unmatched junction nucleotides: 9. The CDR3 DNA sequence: TGTGCCAGCAGCGGCGCGGGGGTGCGGGAGACCCAGTACTTC. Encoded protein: CASSGAGVRETQYF.

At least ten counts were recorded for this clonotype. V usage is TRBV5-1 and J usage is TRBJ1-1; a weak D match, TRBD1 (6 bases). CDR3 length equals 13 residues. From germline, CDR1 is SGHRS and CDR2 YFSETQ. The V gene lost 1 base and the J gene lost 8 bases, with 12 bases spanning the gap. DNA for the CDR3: TGCGCCAGCAGCTTGAGCGGGACACGGGAAGCTTTCTTT. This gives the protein CASSLSGTREAFF.

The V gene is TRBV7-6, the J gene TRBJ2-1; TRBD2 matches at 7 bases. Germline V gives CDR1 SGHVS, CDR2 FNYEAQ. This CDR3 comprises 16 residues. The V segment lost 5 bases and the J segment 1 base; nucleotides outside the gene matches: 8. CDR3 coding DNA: TGTGCCAGCAGCCTGGTGGGCGGGGGTTCCTACAATGAGCAGTTCTTC. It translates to CASSLVGGGSYNEQFF.

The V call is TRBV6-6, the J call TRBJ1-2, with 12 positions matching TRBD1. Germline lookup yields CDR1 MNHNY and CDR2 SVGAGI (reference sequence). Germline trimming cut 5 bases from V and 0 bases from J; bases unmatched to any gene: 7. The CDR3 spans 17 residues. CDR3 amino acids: CASSRPGTGGTNYGYTF. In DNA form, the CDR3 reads TGTGCCAGCAGTAGACCCGGGACAGGGGGCACTAACTATGGCTACACCTTC.

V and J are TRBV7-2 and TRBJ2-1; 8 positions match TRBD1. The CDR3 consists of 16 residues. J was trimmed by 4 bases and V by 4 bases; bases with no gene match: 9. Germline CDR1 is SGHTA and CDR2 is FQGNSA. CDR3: CASSSSGQAIYNEQFF. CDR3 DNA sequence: TGTGCCAGCAGCTCCTCGGGACAGGCGATTTACAATGAGCAGTTCTTC.